What follows is one TCR beta chain and its context. TCRdb re-derived calls from the reads in MiXCR, one entry per CDR3 protein. The profile shows around 740,000 distinct CDR3 sequences, 35% of them singletons. The data derive from a study of T cell repertoires in cytomegalovirus infection. The V and J ends lost 2 bases and 1 base respectively, with 6 bases between them. The CDR3 has 13 residues. The germline CDR1 and CDR2 sequences are LGHDT and YNNKEL (reference sequence). Material for sequencing was PBMCs. The chain has TRBV3-1 and TRBJ2-7, with D possibly matching TRBD2 (6 bases). The receptor comes from a human donor in good health (CMV status not recorded). Some clones in this sample may be carry-over from other donors' samples. This chain's CDR3 is CASSQRGSYEQYF. In DNA, the CDR3 is TGTGCCAGCAGCCAACGGGGGTCCTACGAGCAGTACTTC.